The 29 T cell receptor beta chains presented below share a single source sample, sequenced in a study of blood T cell repertoires in COVID-19. TCRdb's table, derived via immunoSEQ multiplex PCR, lists solely in-frame clones and lacks some. The sample lists 150,000 to 200,000 clones; about nine tenths were seen once. The source material was peripheral blood. These receptors were obtained from a man between 18 and 35 years old with acute or convalescent COVID-19.

This chain joins TRBV10-3 and TRBJ1-5, with D perhaps matching TRBD1 (5 bases). The V gene lost 1 base and the J gene lost 6 bases, with 13 bases spanning the gap. CDR3 length: 15 residues. CDR1 ENHRY and CDR2 SYGVKD come from the germline V gene. CDR3 region: CAISELGGFTQPQHF. CDR3 nucleotide sequence: TGTGCCATCAGTGAGTTGGGGGGATTTACTCAGCCCCAGCATTTT.

The rearrangement uses TRBV7-9 and TRBJ2-3; TRBD1 aligns across 9 bases. This CDR3 is built from 14 residues. Germline V CDR1 and CDR2: SEHNR, FQNEAQ (reference sequence). V lost 5 bases and J lost 4; bases outside the gene matches: 4. The CDR3 region is CASSTRQGADTQYF. The CDR3 nucleotides read TGTGCCAGCAGCACCCGACAGGGGGCAGATACGCAGTATTTT.

The chain combines TRBV19 with TRBJ1-1, with 9 positions matching TRBD1. The germline gives CDR1 LNHDA, CDR2 SQIVND (reference sequence). The trim removed 8 bases at V and 6 bases at J, leaving 7 bases unmatched. The CDR3 runs 13 residues. The CDR3, as DNA: TGTGCCAGTTCGGACAGGGGTAACTCTGAAGCTTTCTTT. Protein: CASSDRGNSEAFF.

The chain couples TRBV2 to TRBJ2-7; TRBD2 matches 9 bases. The CDR3 loop spans 12 amino acids. Germline CDR1 SNHLY, CDR2 FYNNEI. DNA of the CDR3: TGTGTTTCACGTTTAGCGGGAGATGAGCAGTACTTC. It is translated as CVSRLAGDEQYF.

DNA of the CDR3: TGTGCCAGCAGAGATCGACAGGAGAGAAGGGCTAACACCATATATTTT. Encoded protein: CASRDRQERRANTIYF. V and J are TRBV6-6 and TRBJ1-3; tentative D call: TRBD1 (6 bases). The CDR3 runs 16 residues. Germline loops: CDR1 MNHNY, CDR2 SVGAGI (reference sequence). The V end was cut by 6 bases, the J end by 7 bases, with 22 bases between.

V usage is TRBV5-8 and J usage is TRBJ1-6; no definite D call. The CDR3 has 13 amino acids. With 2 bases removed from V and 7 bases from J, the gap between germline ends came to 7 bases. Per germline, CDR1 SGHTS and CDR2 YDEGEE. The CDR3 here is CASSLFENSPLHF. The CDR3 DNA follows: TGTGCCAGCAGCTTATTTGAGAATTCACCCCTCCACTTT.

The V and J genes are TRBV5-1 and TRBJ2-7; a possible D gene is TRBD1 (6 bases). This CDR3 is built from 16 residues. Germline-derived CDR1 and CDR2 are SGHRS and YFSETQ. Trimming stripped 0 bases from V and 4 bases from J, with 17 bases between. CDR3 in DNA: TGCGCCAGCAGCTTGGGAACGAGGGAACAGGGATACGAGCAGTACTTC. Its translation is CASSLGTREQGYEQYF.

The chain couples TRBV27 to TRBJ2-2; weak D call: TRBD2 (5 bases). Trimming removed 2 bases at V and 6 bases at J, with 13 bases between. The CDR3 runs 15 residues. The germline CDR1 and CDR2 sequences are MNHEY and SMNVEV (reference sequence). Here the CDR3 DNA reads TGTGCCAGCAGTTTAAGGGCCCTAGCCCCCGGGGAGCTGTTTTTT. It encodes CASSLRALAPGELFF.

In this sample, this clone turned up a few times. The chain joins TRBV28 to TRBJ1-2; D may be TRBD1 (5 bases). This CDR3 is built from 14 residues. Germline V gives CDR1 MDHEN, CDR2 SYDVKM. The V gene lost 5 bases and the J gene lost 6 bases, with 16 bases spanning the gap. The CDR3, as DNA: TGTGCCAGCAGTCCCTGGCAGGGTGCGGATGGCTACACCTTC. It specifies CASSPWQGADGYTF.

The chain has TRBV7-9 and TRBJ1-1; D not certain. V lost 5 bases to trimming and J lost 1 base, with 11 bases between them. Germline V gene sequence: CDR1 SEHNR, CDR2 FQNEAQ (reference sequence). The CDR3 is made up of 14 amino acids. The CDR3 sequence: CASSLETGNTEAFF. In DNA, the CDR3 is TGTGCCAGCAGCCTAGAGACGGGGAACACTGAAGCTTTCTTT. Combining the CDR3 with reference TRBV7-9 and TRBJ1-1 gives the whole variable domain DTGVSQNPRHKITKRGQNVTFRCDPISEHNRLYWYRQTLGQGPEFLTYFQNEAQLEKSRLLSDRFSAERPKGSFSTLEIQRTEQGDSAMYLCASSLETGNTEAFFGQGTRLTVV.

This chain connects TRBV29-1 to TRBJ1-2; D gene ambiguous. The V and J ends lost 4 bases and 7 bases respectively, with 10 bases between them. Germline assignment: CDR1 SQVTM and CDR2 ANQGSEA. The CDR3 spans 11 residues. Here the CDR3 reads CSVGVGGGYTF. CDR3 DNA sequence: TGCAGCGTTGGAGTTGGAGGTGGCTACACCTTC.

In DNA, the CDR3 is TGTGCCAGCAGCCCACGCGCGGGGGGGGCCTTTTGGAATGAGCAGTTCTTC. This codes for CASSPRAGGAFWNEQFF. This chain joins TRBV9 and TRBJ2-1, with 9 bases matching TRBD2. Germline-derived CDR1 and CDR2 are SGDLS and YYNGEE. This CDR3 contains 17 residues. The V gene end was trimmed by 4 bases and the J gene end by 7 bases; junction bases not matched to a gene: 15.

The chain has TRBV19 and TRBJ2-4, with TRBD1 identical over 7 bases. V shed 7 bases, J shed 8 bases, and the junction held 17 bases outside the gene matches. This CDR3 is 16 amino acids long. Germline CDR1 LNHDA, CDR2 SQIVND (reference sequence). This CDR3 is CASTPTQGILTDIQYF. In DNA, the CDR3 is TGTGCCAGTACTCCCACACAGGGGATTTTGACGGACATTCAGTACTTC.

The rearrangement joins TRBV7-2 to TRBJ2-7; 9 bases are shared with TRBD1. The germline V gene has CDR1 SGHTA and CDR2 FQGNSA. J gave up 4 bases and V 5 bases, and 9 bases lay outside the gene matches. This CDR3 has 15 amino acids. The CDR3 nucleotides are TGTGCCAGCAGCCTTACCGGGACAGGGTTTTACGAGCAGTACTTC. Protein product: CASSLTGTGFYEQYF.

This chain links TRBV5-6 with TRBJ1-2, with D hard to call. Germline values: CDR1 SGHDT, CDR2 YYEEEE. This CDR3 comprises 15 residues. V was trimmed by 4 bases and J by 5 bases, leaving 18 bases between them. The CDR3 protein is CASSLNLQSGYGYTF. CDR3 coding DNA: TGTGCCAGCAGCCTGAACCTTCAATCGGGGTATGGCTACACCTTC.

The chain is built from TRBV19 and TRBJ2-1, with 10 bases identical to TRBD2. The germline V gene encodes CDR1 LNHDA and CDR2 SQIVND (reference sequence). The CDR3 loop spans 16 amino acids. V was clipped by 7 bases and J by 9 bases; unmatched bases: 15. The CDR3 here is CASTTVVSGGAVEQFF. CDR3 DNA: TGTGCCAGTACTACCGTGGTGAGCGGGGGGGCGGTTGAGCAGTTCTTC. Using reference TRBV19 and TRBJ2-1 for the parts outside the CDR3, the full variable domain is DGGITQSPKYLFRKEGQNVTLSCEQNLNHDAMYWYRQDPGQGLRLIYYSQIVNDFQKGDIAEGYSVSREKKESFPLTVTSAQKNPTAFYLCASTTVVSGGAVEQFFGPGTRLTVL.

The chain employs TRBV11-2 and TRBJ2-7; 7 bases are a match to TRBD1. The CDR3 has 16 amino acids. Germline V gene data show CDR1 as SGHAT and CDR2 as FQNNGV. With 2 bases clipped from V and 0 bases from J, the junction kept 7 bases outside the gene matches. The CDR3 bases are TGTGCCAGCAGCTTACGGCTCACAGGGGACTCCTACGAGCAGTACTTC. It codes for CASSLRLTGDSYEQYF.

This rearrangement joins TRBV6-5 to TRBJ1-1; weak D call: TRBD1 (5 bases). Germline V lookup: CDR1 MNHEY, CDR2 SVGAGI. With 7 bases removed from V and 10 bases from J, the gap between germline ends came to 13 bases. The length of the CDR3 is 11 residues. Written as DNA, the CDR3 is TGTGCCAGCAAAGAAATGGGGGGAGCTTTCTTT. Translating it yields CASKEMGGAFF.

This chain uses TRBV5-5 with TRBJ2-7; 11 nucleotides line up with TRBD2. The CDR3 extends over 15 amino acids. V lost 4 bases and J lost 1; bases outside the gene matches: 4. Germline V CDR1 and CDR2: SGHKS, YYEKEE (reference sequence). CDR3 DNA sequence: TGTGCCAGCAGCCTGACTAGCGGGACTTCCTACGAGCAGTACTTC. It encodes CASSLTSGTSYEQYF.

The CDR3 loop reads CASSLGQGATTSYNSPLHF. CDR3 DNA: TGTGCCAGCAGCTTAGGTCAGGGCGCTACAACCTCCTATAATTCACCCCTCCACTTT. The rearrangement uses TRBV7-9 and TRBJ1-6; possible D gene TRBD1, 5 bases. This CDR3 region has 19 residues. Trimming took off 1 base at V and 0 bases at J, with 16 bases between the two ends. Per the germline V gene, CDR1 is SEHNR and CDR2 is FQNEAQ (reference sequence).

CDR3 in DNA: TGTGCCAGCAGTCGGGACAGGAGGGAGACCCAGTACTTC. Translation gives CASSRDRRETQYF. The rearrangement uses TRBV12-3 or TRBV12-4 and TRBJ2-5, with 8 bases identical to TRBD1. The CDR3 covers 13 residues. Germline trimming cut 5 bases from V and 5 bases from J; bases unmatched to any gene: 4.

The chain combines TRBV29-1 with TRBJ1-4; 9 nucleotides agree with TRBD1. Germline CDR1 SQVTM, CDR2 ANQGSEA. The CDR3 is 14 amino acids. V lost 7 bases to trimming and J lost 7 bases; unmatched junction nucleotides: 10. The CDR3 region has the DNA TGCAGCGCCCTAGGGACAGGGCTTAGTGAAAAACTGTTTTTT. This translates into CSALGTGLSEKLFF.

The chain links TRBV2 to TRBJ1-1; D is undetermined. V was clipped by 8 bases and J by 3 bases, with 16 bases between them. The CDR3 is 14 residues long. Looked up from germline, CDR1 is SNHLY and CDR2 is FYNNEI. CDR3 nucleotide sequence: TGTGCCAGCGCCGGCGGTAGTTGGGACACTGAAGCTTTCTTT. Its protein product is CASAGGSWDTEAFF.

The gene calls are TRBV30 and TRBJ2-3; TRBD2 matches at 8 bases. From germline, CDR1 is GTSNPN and CDR2 SVGIG (reference sequence). This CDR3 is built from 13 residues. J lost 5 bases, V lost 7 bases, and 8 bases had no gene match. CDR3: CASSGGIGDTQYF. The CDR3 DNA follows: TGTGCCTCCTCGGGGGGGATTGGAGATACGCAGTATTTT.

The chain recombines TRBV18 with TRBJ2-1; 11 nucleotides align to TRBD2. In germline, CDR1 is KGHSH, CDR2 LQKENI. The CDR3 contains 15 residues. Trimming at V came to 3 bases and at J to 8 bases, leaving 6 bases not matched to a gene. DNA of the CDR3: TGTGCCAGCTCACCGAGACTAGCGGGAAAGGATGAGCAGTTCTTC. Amino acids: CASSPRLAGKDEQFF.

The chain links TRBV5-1 to TRBJ2-7, with 7 bases identical to TRBD1. V dropped 1 base and J dropped 0; count of bases not matched to a gene: 1. The CDR3 sequence is 14 residues long. Germline loops: CDR1 SGHRS, CDR2 YFSETQ. The CDR3, as DNA: TGCGCCAGCAGCTTGAACAGGGGCTCCTACGAGCAGTACTTC. This codes for CASSLNRGSYEQYF.

The chain carries TRBV7-9 and TRBJ2-1, with TRBD2 matching 7 bases. The germline V gene has CDR1 SEHNR and CDR2 FQNEAQ (reference sequence). The V segment lost 5 bases and the J segment 4 bases; nucleotides outside the gene matches: 11. The CDR3 is made up of 16 amino acids. Here the CDR3 reads CASSPLGLAGYNEQFF. The DNA for the CDR3 is TGTGCCAGCAGCCCGTTAGGCTTAGCGGGTTACAATGAGCAGTTCTTC.

The chain joins TRBV27 to TRBJ1-2; the D is unclear. Germline CDR1 reads MNHEY; CDR2 reads SMNVEV (reference sequence). V shed 2 bases and J shed 9 bases, with 25 bases lying between them. The CDR3 sequence is 17 residues long. The CDR3 loop reads CASSLQWVVQILRSYTF. The CDR3 DNA reads TGTGCCAGCAGTTTACAGTGGGTGGTACAGATACTTCGAAGCTACACCTTC.

This clone turned up a few times. The sample has other DNA sequences that encode this CDR3 too. The rearrangement uses TRBV6-5 and TRBJ2-3; 8 bases agree with TRBD1. This CDR3 is 15 amino acids long. The germline gives CDR1 MNHEY, CDR2 SVGAGI. Unmatched junction bases numbered 5, after V lost 5 bases and J lost 1 base. The CDR3 DNA reads TGTGCCAGCAGTCGGACAGGGCGGGGCACAGATACGCAGTATTTT. Its protein is CASSRTGRGTDTQYF.